The entry below gives a single T cell receptor beta chain sequence along with its context. Antigen: not known. These data come from a study of cytomegalovirus exposure and HLA in healthy donors. Assay: immunoSEQ multiplex PCR; the TCRdb copy retains only in-frame clones and omits some. The sample includes 150,000 or so clones, 90% seen only once; the top ten take roughly 6.4%. Findings of the study overall: Around 160 TCR beta chains were listed as cytomegalovirus-associated. Cytomegalovirus status was reportedly diagnosed by the classifier with high specificity and sensitivity.

V was trimmed by 4 bases and J by 0 bases, leaving 13 bases between them. CDR3 length: 15 residues. Per germline, CDR1 MNHNY and CDR2 SVGAGI (reference sequence). The TCR sequence derives from a woman in her 30s in good health and CMV-seropositive. This chain joins TRBV6-6 and TRBJ2-7, with a tentative D call TRBD2 (6 bases). Material for sequencing was PBMCs. The CDR3 region has the DNA TGTGCCAGCAGTTTAAGCGGGCTAAGCTCCTACGAGCAGTACTTC. Protein: CASSLSGLSSYEQYF.